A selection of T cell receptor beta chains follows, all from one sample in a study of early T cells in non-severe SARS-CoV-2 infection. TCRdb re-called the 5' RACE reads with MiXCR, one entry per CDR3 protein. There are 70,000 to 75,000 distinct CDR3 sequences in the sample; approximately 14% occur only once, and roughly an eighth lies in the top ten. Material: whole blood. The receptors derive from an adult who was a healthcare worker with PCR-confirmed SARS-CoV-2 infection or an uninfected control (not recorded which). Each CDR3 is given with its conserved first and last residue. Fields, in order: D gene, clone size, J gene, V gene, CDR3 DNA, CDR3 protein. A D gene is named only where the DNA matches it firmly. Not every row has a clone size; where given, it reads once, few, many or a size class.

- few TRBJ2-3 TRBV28 TGTGCCAGCAGCTACCCTTCGGGACTCCGGCGAGATACGCAGTATTTT CASSYPSGLRRDTQYF
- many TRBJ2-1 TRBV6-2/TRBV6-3 TGTGCCAGCAGTTACTTCTTGGCGGGGGCCAGTAATGAGCAGTTCTTC CASSYFLAGASNEQFF
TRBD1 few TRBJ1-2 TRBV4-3 TGCGCCAGCAGCCAAGGCCCAGGGGGCTATGGCTACACCTTC CASSQGPGGYGYTF
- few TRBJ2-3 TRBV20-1 TGCAGTGCTAGCCCCGCTCCCCTAGATACGCAGTATTTT CSASPAPLDTQYF
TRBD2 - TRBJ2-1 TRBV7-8 TGTGCCAGCAGCCTTGGGCGGCGGGGGAGCTACAATGAGCAGTTCTTC CASSLGRRGSYNEQFF
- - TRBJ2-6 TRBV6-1 TGTGCCAGCAGTGAAGGAGGGCCACCGGGGTCTTCATCGCCCCGCGACGTCCTGACTTTC CASSEGGPPGSSSPRDVLTF
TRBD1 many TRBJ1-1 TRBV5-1 TGCGCCAGCAGCTTGACCAAGTCAGGGGGTGATACTGAAGCTTTCTTT CASSLTKSGGDTEAFF
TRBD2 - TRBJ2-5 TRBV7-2 TGTGCCAGCAGCTCGCCTAGCGGGGGGTCCCGGGCGGAGACCCAGTACTTC CASSSPSGGSRAETQYF
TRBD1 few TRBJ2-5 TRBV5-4 TGTGCCAGCAGCTCGCGGGACAGGGGGAACACCCAGTACTTC CASSSRDRGNTQYF
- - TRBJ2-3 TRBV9 TGTGCCAGCAGCCCCCAGTCGCATAATACGCAGTATTTT CASSPQSHNTQYF
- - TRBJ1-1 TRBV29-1 TGCAGCGTTCGAGAGGTGGACACTGAAGCTTTCTTT CSVREVDTEAFF
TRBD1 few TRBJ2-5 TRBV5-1 TGCGCCAGCAGCTTGGAAGGGGGCACGGAGACCCAGTACTTC CASSLEGGTETQYF
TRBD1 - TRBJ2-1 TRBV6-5 TGTGCCAGCAGTCAGGACAGGGGTGATGAGCAGTTCTTC CASSQDRGDEQFF
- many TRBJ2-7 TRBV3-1 TGTGCCAGCAGCTCCCCCAGCGAGCAGTACTTC CASSSPSEQYF
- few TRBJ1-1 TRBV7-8 TGTGCCAGCAGCTTAGCGAGCGGCGGCTCCCCTGAAGCTTTCTTT CASSLASGGSPEAFF
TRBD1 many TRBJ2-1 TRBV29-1 TGCAGCGTTGGGACAGGACCCAATGAGCAGTTCTTC CSVGTGPNEQFF
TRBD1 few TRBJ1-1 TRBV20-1 TGCAGTGCTAGAATCGGGACAGGGGTCACTGAAGCTTTCTTT CSARIGTGVTEAFF
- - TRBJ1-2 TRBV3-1 TGTGCCAGCAGCCAAGAAAGCCAGTCGTGGAGTGGCTACACCTTC CASSQESQSWSGYTF
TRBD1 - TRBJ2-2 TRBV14 TGTGCCAGCAGTTCCGGGACAGGGATTACCGCCGGGGAGCTGTTTTTT CASSSGTGITAGELFF
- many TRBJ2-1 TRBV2 TGTGCCAGTCCTGACGCCCCGGAGAGAACCAATGAGCAGTTCTTC CASPDAPERTNEQFF
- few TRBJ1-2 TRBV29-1 TGCAGCGCCAAGGGAGCCTATCAGGGCTATGGCTACACCTTC CSAKGAYQGYGYTF
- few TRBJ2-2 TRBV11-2 TGTGCCAGCAGCCGGAGGGGTAACACCGGGGAGCTGTTTTTT CASSRRGNTGELFF
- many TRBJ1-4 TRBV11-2 TGTGCCAGCAGCGTTCTTGGAGGGGCTAATGAAAAACTGTTTTTT CASSVLGGANEKLFF
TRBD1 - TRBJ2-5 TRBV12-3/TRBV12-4 TGTGCCAGCAGTCGGGACAGTGAGGGAGAGACCCAGTACTTC CASSRDSEGETQYF
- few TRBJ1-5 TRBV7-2 TGTGCCAGCAGCTCCTGGGGCAATCAGCCCCAGCATTTT CASSSWGNQPQHF
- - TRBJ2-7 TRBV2 TGTGCCAGCAGCGGCAGGAAGGGGGAGCAGTACTTC CASSGRKGEQYF
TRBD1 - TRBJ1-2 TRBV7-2 TGTGCCAGCAGCCACGGGACAGCACCCTATGGCTACACCTTC CASSHGTAPYGYTF
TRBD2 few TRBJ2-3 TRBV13 TGTGCCAGCAGCAAAGGTTGGCGGGGGGGCAGTACAGATACGCAGTATTTT CASSKGWRGGSTDTQYF
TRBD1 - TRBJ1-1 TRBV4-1 TGCGCCAGCAGCCCTAGGCGGACAGGGGGCGTTATGAACACTGAAGCTTTCTTT CASSPRRTGGVMNTEAFF
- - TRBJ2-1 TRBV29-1 TGCAGCGTTGTAGGCAATGACAATGAGCAGTTCTTC CSVVGNDNEQFF
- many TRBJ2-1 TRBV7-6 TGTGCCAGCAGCTATTCAGGGTCCAGTGAGCAGTTCTTC CASSYSGSSEQFF
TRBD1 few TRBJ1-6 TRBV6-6 TGTGCCAGCAGGAATAGACAGGGGAGCTCCTATAATTCACCCCTCCACTTT CASRNRQGSSYNSPLHF
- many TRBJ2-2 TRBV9 TGTGCCAGCAGCCCTCGACCGGGGGCCGGGGAGCTGTTTTTT CASSPRPGAGELFF
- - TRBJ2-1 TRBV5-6 TGTGCCAGCAGCTTGTGGTCTTTCTCGGGCAATGAGCAGTTCTTC CASSLWSFSGNEQFF
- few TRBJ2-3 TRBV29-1 TGCAGCGTTGATTCCGTCAGCCACACCACAGATACGCAGTATTTT CSVDSVSHTTDTQYF
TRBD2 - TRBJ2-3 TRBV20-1 TGCAGTGCCAACTCTGGACTAGCGGGGATAGATACGCAGTATTTT CSANSGLAGIDTQYF
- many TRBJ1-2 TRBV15 TGTGCCACCAGCAGGGAGGATGGGACGGCCTCGGCTGCCTTC CATSREDGTASAAF
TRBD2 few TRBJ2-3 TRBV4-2 TGTGCCAGCAGCCAAACCTCTAGCGGGGGATCAGATACGCAGTATTTT CASSQTSSGGSDTQYF
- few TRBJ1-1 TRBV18 TGTGCCAGCTCCCTGCACTCGGTTAGTCGGGGCACTGAAGCTTTCTTT CASSLHSVSRGTEAFF
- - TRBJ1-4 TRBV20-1 TGCAGGGCCAAAGACAGCGCAACTAATGAAAAACTGTTTTTT CRAKDSATNEKLFF
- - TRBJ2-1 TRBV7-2 TGTGCCAGCAGCCAACCCTACAGGGACAATGAGCAGTTCTTC CASSQPYRDNEQFF
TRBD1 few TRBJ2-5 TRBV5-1 TGCGCCAGCAGCTCCGGACAGGGGAAAGAGACCCAGTACTTC CASSSGQGKETQYF
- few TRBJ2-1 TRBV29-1 TGCAGCGTTGATGAAGGGGTGGACGACAATGAGCAGTTCTTC CSVDEGVDDNEQFF
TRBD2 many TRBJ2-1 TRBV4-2 TGTGCCAGCAGCCAAGACCCCTCCAATGGCGGGGGTCGAGGTGAGCAGTTCTTC CASSQDPSNGGGRGEQFF
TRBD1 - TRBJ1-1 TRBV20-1 TGCAGTGCGCCCGGGACAGTGAACACTGAAGCTTTCTTT CSAPGTVNTEAFF
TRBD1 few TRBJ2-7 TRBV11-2 TGTGCCAGCAGCGTAACGGGACAGGGCCCCTACGAGCAGTACTTC CASSVTGQGPYEQYF
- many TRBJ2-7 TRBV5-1 TGCGCCAGTTGCCGGGACCCAGACTACGAGCAGTACTTC CASCRDPDYEQYF
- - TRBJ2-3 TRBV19 TGTGCCAGCATTGATCGCGGCCCCACAGATACGCAGTATTTT CASIDRGPTDTQYF